This T cell receptor (beta chain) came from a study of spatial heterogeneity in lung cancer. CDR1 is LNHDA, CDR2 SQIVND, per germline (reference sequence). V lost 7 bases and J lost 4; bases outside the gene matches: 4. The CDR3 is made up of 13 amino acids. This clonotype was recorded a few times. One entry per CDR3 protein results from TCRdb running MiXCR on the 5' RACE reads. The data show 85,000 to 100,000 distinct CDR3 sequences, about 12% seen once. Regarding time point: sample taken at primary tumor resection. Sequencing was performed on PBMCs, taken at surgery. The sequence derives from a male donor with early-stage non-small cell lung cancer. The chain links TRBV19 to TRBJ1-5; 7 nucleotides line up with TRBD1. The CDR3 DNA sequence: TGTGCCAGTACTTGGGACAGTAATCAGCCCCAGCATTTT. As protein: CASTWDSNQPQHF. The whole variable domain, remainder taken from reference TRBV19 and TRBJ1-5, is DGGITQSPKYLFRKEGQNVTLSCEQNLNHDAMYWYRQDPGQGLRLIYYSQIVNDFQKGDIAEGYSVSREKKESFPLTVTSAQKNPTAFYLCASTWDSNQPQHFGDGTRLSIL.